Sequencing of this T cell receptor (beta chain) was carried out in a study of long-term antiretroviral therapy in people with HIV. Trimming cost V 4 bases and J 4 bases; bases outside gene matches: 3. The CDR3 length is 15 residues. Germline V CDR1 and CDR2: ENHRY, SYGVKD. Study results and limitations: From about 2003 to 2018, blood was obtained, possibly while participants received older ART regimens. ART was followed by higher diversity that remained below transplant donor controls.

In each sample, about 0.95-10 million cryopreserved PBMC were present before DNA extraction. Survey-level immunoSEQ v3.0 assays were run. Roughly 40,000-55,000 T-cell genomes per sample were the sequencing target. The method was immunoSEQ multiplex PCR; TCRdb's version includes in-frame clones alone and lacks a portion of them. The sample contains approximately 18,000 clones, about three quarters of which appear only once. Points on this clone: The antigen remains unidentified.

The material sequenced was unsorted PBMCs, taken around 2.2 years before starting antiretroviral therapy. This clonotype originated in a man aged 30 to 39 with HIV. This rearrangement joins TRBV10-3 to TRBJ2-1; 11 bases match TRBD1. The CDR3 here is CAISGGTGGYNEQFF. DNA of the CDR3: TGTGCCATCAGTGGCGGGACAGGGGGTTACAATGAGCAGTTCTTC.